Listed below are T cell receptor beta chains from one sample, sequenced in a study of T cell repertoires in cytomegalovirus infection. From the reads, TCRdb called clonotypes with MiXCR, one entry per CDR3 protein. The table includes about 180,000 distinct CDR3 sequences, approximately 15% detected once. The sequenced sample was PBMCs. The receptors shown here come from a human donor in good health (CMV status not recorded). Some clones in this sample may be carry-over from other donors' samples. Both conserved end residues are trimmed from each CDR3. The order of the fields is CDR3 length, J gene, V gene, CDR3 protein.

14	TRBJ1-1	TRBV7-9	ASSYILMDRNTEAF
14	TRBJ2-2	TRBV25-1	ASSEFVGGNTGELF
13	TRBJ2-7	TRBV10-3	AISEMSGNSYEQY
12	TRBJ1-1	TRBV7-3	ASSFRTVNTEAF
13	TRBJ1-3	TRBV9	ASSATDSSGNTIY
17	TRBJ2-1	TRBV20-1	SARVRTSGRAVAYNEQF
14	TRBJ2-7	TRBV6-2/TRBV6-3	ASSYNPRGGSYEQY
11	TRBJ1-2	TRBV5-1	ASSFDGDYGYT
13	TRBJ2-5	TRBV6-6	ASSLIRVLQETQY
13	TRBJ2-7	TRBV7-9	ASSSGRDVPYEQY
13	TRBJ1-4	TRBV10-3	AISESWGQNEKLF
13	TRBJ1-5	TRBV18	ASSPGQGAAQPQH
11	TRBJ2-4	TRBV28	ATYRGGKNIQY
13	TRBJ2-5	TRBV7-6	ASSPGSSGKETQY
11	TRBJ2-7	TRBV15	ATSPREGYEQY
13	TRBJ1-3	TRBV7-2	ASSPYAGLGNTIY
11	TRBJ2-2	TRBV4-3	ASNSDHTGELF
11	TRBJ1-1	TRBV18	ASSPVRDTFAF
12	TRBJ2-3	TRBV12-3/TRBV12-4	ASSFDLSTDTQY
12	TRBJ2-2	TRBV10-3	ATTGQATTGELF
16	TRBJ2-7	TRBV10-3	AISDIRGTGIVGYEQY
11	TRBJ1-1	TRBV6-1	ASRPGFNTEAF
12	TRBJ2-3	TRBV19	ASSMSGRTDTQY
12	TRBJ2-2	TRBV27	ASGTRANTGELF
13	TRBJ2-1	TRBV7-9	ASSLIQGAGNEQF
15	TRBJ2-1	TRBV4-3	ASSQRLVTSSYNEQF
12	TRBJ2-3	TRBV7-2	ASSLGGAGLTQY
11	TRBJ1-1	TRBV12-5	ASGFLSGLEAF
15	TRBJ1-2	TRBV18	ASSPQVIGQGGYGYT
14	TRBJ2-7	TRBV7-9	ASSLQRTSGSYEQY
13	TRBJ2-4	TRBV7-2	ASSLDTGYGNIQY
12	TRBJ1-1	TRBV5-4	ASSPQQRNTEAF
12	TRBJ1-2	TRBV20-1	SARDWDRAYGYT
12	TRBJ2-5	TRBV12-5	ASGLDGLQETQY
13	TRBJ1-5	TRBV7-2	ASSLVGGGNQPQH
10	TRBJ2-4	TRBV7-4	ASSWDFNIQY
13	TRBJ2-5	TRBV20-1	SARDRGLGGETQY
10	TRBJ2-1	TRBV6-2/TRBV6-3	ASSYGRNEQF
13	TRBJ2-1	TRBV24-1	ATSDGGLSNNEQF
12	TRBJ1-1	TRBV11-1	ASSHFSGSGEAF
13	TRBJ2-1	TRBV5-6	ASSYRSSSYNEQF
16	TRBJ1-1	TRBV7-2	ASSLLYGGKVSDTEAF
10	TRBJ2-7	TRBV28	ASSYSFYEQY
11	TRBJ2-2	TRBV28	ASSRQATGELF
12	TRBJ1-1	TRBV20-1	SAGAGQVNTEAF
12	TRBJ2-2	TRBV7-9	ASSLAATTGELF
12	TRBJ2-5	TRBV18	ASSLNSPKETQY
11	TRBJ1-5	TRBV7-8	ASSLFVDQPQH
13	TRBJ2-7	TRBV7-2	ASSSRGTGVGEQY
11	TRBJ1-5	TRBV29-1	SVTAGVDQPQH
13	TRBJ2-7	TRBV13	ASSHRQGGTYEQY
14	TRBJ2-1	TRBV20-1	SARLLSGGSYNEQF